The present T cell receptor (beta chain) was sequenced within a study of blood T cell repertoires in COVID-19. Study details: Both acute and convalescent COVID-19 samples were obtained from the United States, Italy and Spain. The analysed material was cDNA or gDNA that came from T cells, B-cell-depleted T cells, or PBMCs.

Germline V gene sequence: CDR1 SGHDN, CDR2 FVKESK. Trimming took 0 bases from V and 6 from J, leaving 12 bases between them. There are 14 residues in the CDR3. Using immunoSEQ multiplex PCR, the repertoire was profiled, and TCRdb retains in-frame clones only, with some absent. The table records fewer than 350,000 clones, roughly nine tenths of them present only once. This clonotype was sampled from a woman aged 40 to 50 who had recovered from COVID-19. Sequencing was done on a sample of PBMCs or T cells enriched from blood (not recorded which). The chain combines TRBV14 with TRBJ2-7; tentatively, D is TRBD2 (6 bases). This chain's CDR3 is CASSQDGGLAEQYF. The CDR3 DNA reads TGTGCCAGCAGCCAAGATGGGGGACTGGCCGAGCAGTACTTC. Combining the CDR3 with reference TRBV14 and TRBJ2-7 gives the whole variable domain EAGVTQFPSHSVIEKGQTVTLRCDPISGHDNLYWYRRVMGKEIKFLLHFVKESKQDESGMPNNRFLAERTGGTYSTLKVQPAELEDSGVYFCASSQDGGLAEQYFGPGTRLTVT.